This T cell receptor (beta chain) was sequenced in a study of response to subunit inactivated influenza vaccine. The CDR3 has 12 amino acids. This clonotype was picked up a small number of times. What it binds is not known. An end of the junction differs from the germline gene, which may be a read error. Study-level findings and limits: Each seasonal flu vaccination may recruit only limited new T cells, authors suggested.

Each CDR3 protein is one row after TCRdb ran MiXCR on the RT-PCR reads. Of fewer than 650,000 distinct CDR3 sequences in the sample, over 10% are singletons; the top ten hold approximately 14%. This receptor was identified in a man aged 50 to 60 who received an inactivated influenza vaccine. V is TRBV12-3 or TRBV12-4 and J is TRBJ1-4; TRBD1 might be the D (6 bases). The material was PBMCs from blood, obtained roughly 46 days after vaccination. The CDR3 here is CASSFGGQGRIF. In DNA, the CDR3 is TGTGCCAGCAGTTTTGGCGGGCAGGGGAGAATTTTT.